This is a list of T cell receptor beta chains from one sample in a study of cytomegalovirus exposure and HLA in healthy donors. The protocol was immunoSEQ multiplex PCR, while the TCRdb copy is restricted to in-frame clones and leaves out a portion. The repertoire consists of 150,000 to 200,000 clones, with around 79% occurring once and the leading ten covering more than 1.5%. Input material: PBMCs. Receptors originate from a woman in her fifties or sixties in good health and CMV-seronegative. The CDR3 runs from the conserved cysteine through the conserved F or W. D genes are given only for firm matches. Size is stated for part of the rows, as once, few or many counts, or as a class when the clone is expanded.

V,D,J,size,DNA,CDR3
TRBV4-3,NA,TRBJ1-6,NA,TGCGCCAGCAGCCAAGCGACGGGCGGGACGAGAAATTCACCCCTCCACTTT,CASSQATGGTRNSPLHF
TRBV30,NA,TRBJ1-6,once,TGTGCCTGGAGTAAGGACAGACAAGGTTCACCCCTCCACTTT,CAWSKDRQGSPLHF
TRBV5-1,NA,TRBJ2-1,NA,TGCGCCAGCAGCCCCCGACAGGACGGTGAGCAGTTCTTC,CASSPRQDGEQFF
TRBV6-6,TRBD2,TRBJ2-3,NA,TGTGCCAGCAGGGGACTAGCGGGGCTCACAGATACGCAGTATTTT,CASRGLAGLTDTQYF
TRBV5-1,NA,TRBJ1-1,few,TGCGCCAGCAGCCCGACCCAGGGCTTAGGAACTGAAGCTTTCTTT,CASSPTQGLGTEAFF
TRBV19,TRBD1,TRBJ1-6,NA,TGTGCCAGTAGTATACTGTTCGGGACAGCTAATTCACCCCTCCACTTT,CASSILFGTANSPLHF
TRBV5-4,TRBD1,TRBJ2-5,NA,TGTGCCAGCAGCAGCGACAGGGTAAACCAGTACTTC,CASSSDRVNQYF
TRBV19,NA,TRBJ1-1,NA,TGTGCCAGTAGTATGGGAGGGTACACTGAAGCTTTCTTT,CASSMGGYTEAFF
TRBV7-3,NA,TRBJ2-6,NA,TGTGCCAGCAGCCCAGACGGGTCTGGGGCCAACGTCCTGACTTTC,CASSPDGSGANVLTF
TRBV4-3,TRBD2,TRBJ2-7,NA,TGCGCCAGCAGCCAAGGAATAGCGGGCGAGCAGTACTTC,CASSQGIAGEQYF
TRBV18,TRBD1,TRBJ2-7,NA,TGTGCCAGCTCACCGACAGGGGCGGGCTACGAGCAGTACTTC,CASSPTGAGYEQYF
TRBV28,NA,TRBJ1-4,NA,TGTGCCAGCAGTTTACATCGACGAGGGATGACTAATGAAAAACTGTTTTTT,CASSLHRRGMTNEKLFF
TRBV5-1,TRBD1,TRBJ2-4,NA,TGCGCCAGCAGCTTAACACCGACCGGGACAGAGTTAGCCAAAAACATTCAGTACTTC,CASSLTPTGTELAKNIQYF
TRBV4-2,NA,TRBJ2-1,NA,TGTGCCAGCAGCCACCCACGGAGTGAGCAGTTCTTC,CASSHPRSEQFF